Each of the 12 T cell receptor beta chains below was sequenced from the same sample in a study of shared clonotypes between healthy human individuals. In the naive CD8 group, cells lacked CD45RO and were positively selected for CCR7, so terminally differentiated effector memory CD45RA+ cells were left out. The method was immunoSEQ multiplex PCR; TCRdb's version includes in-frame clones alone and lacks a portion of them. The sample includes about 680,000 clones, roughly nine tenths of them seen just once. Sequenced: naive CD8+ T cells sorted from blood. Source of these receptors: a man aged 25-45 years in good health.

This clone was seen just once. This chain links TRBV7-9 with TRBJ2-1; TRBD1 is a possible D gene (6 bases). The V and J ends lost 0 bases and 3 bases respectively, with 15 bases between them. The germline CDR1 and CDR2 sequences are SEHNR and FQNEAQ (reference sequence). The CDR3 length is 17 residues. CDR3 loop: CASSLALPGTHYNEQFF. CDR3 coding DNA: TGTGCCAGCAGCTTAGCCCTACCCGGGACACACTACAATGAGCAGTTCTTC.

The chain combines TRBV27 with TRBJ1-1, with a tentative D call TRBD1 (5 bases). CDR3 size: 14 residues. With 3 bases removed from V and 3 bases from J, the gap between germline ends came to 11 bases. Germline V gene lookup returns CDR1 MNHEY and CDR2 SMNVEV (reference sequence). CDR3 bases: TGTGCCAGCAGTTTTGGGGGGGAGTACACTGAAGCTTTCTTT. It encodes CASSFGGEYTEAFF.

The V gene is TRBV27, the J gene TRBJ2-7, with 8 positions matching TRBD2. V was pared by 8 bases and J by 1 base, with 10 bases of the junction left unmatched. Germline V gives CDR1 MNHEY, CDR2 SMNVEV (reference sequence). The CDR3 is 15 amino acids. CDR3 in amino acids: CASYRRAGDSYEQYF. CDR3 nucleotides: TGTGCCAGCTACCGTCGAGCGGGAGATTCCTACGAGCAGTACTTC.

J is TRBJ2-3 and V is TRBV2; 11 bases agree with TRBD2. V lost 4 bases, J lost 0 bases, and 9 bases stayed unmatched. Germline V gives CDR1 SNHLY, CDR2 FYNNEI. The CDR3 loop spans 18 amino acids. For the CDR3, the DNA is TGTGCCAGCAGTGCGGTACTAGCGGGGGTTACTAGCACAGATACGCAGTATTTT. This translates into CASSAVLAGVTSTDTQYF.

This chain links TRBV5-5 with TRBJ2-7; D assignment may be TRBD1 or TRBD2 (5 bases each). The V end was cut by 2 bases, the J end by 3 bases, with 12 bases between. This CDR3 contains 14 residues. Germline V gene data show CDR1 as SGHKS and CDR2 as YYEKEE (reference sequence). This CDR3 reads CASSLGEGNYEQYF. In nucleotides, the CDR3 is TGTGCCAGCAGCTTAGGTGAGGGGAACTACGAGCAGTACTTC.

The CDR3 bases are TGTGCCAGCAGGGAGCAGGGAGGTATGGGGGGGGCCAACGTCCTGACTTTC. This gives the protein CASREQGGMGGANVLTF. The V gene is TRBV28, the J gene TRBJ2-6, with D perhaps matching TRBD2 (6 bases). Germline V gene lookup returns CDR1 MDHEN and CDR2 SYDVKM. The CDR3 contains 17 residues. The V end was cut by 6 bases, the J end by 4 bases, with 19 bases between. Looking up the rest from reference TRBV28 and TRBJ2-6 gives the full variable domain: DVKVTQSSRYLVKRTGEKVFLECVQDMDHENMFWYRQDPGLGLRLIYFSYDVKMKEKGDIPEGYSVSREKKERFSLILESASTNQTSMYLCASREQGGMGGANVLTFGAGSRLTVL.

The J gene is TRBJ2-7, the V gene TRBV15; 7 nucleotides align to TRBD1. CDR1 and CDR2 (germline): LNHNV, YYDKDF (reference sequence). With V trimmed by 3 bases and J by 2 bases, 7 bases remained unmatched. CDR3 length equals 15 residues. The CDR3, as DNA: TGTGCCACCAGCAGCACAGGGGTAAGGGCCTACGAGCAGTACTTC. Its translation is CATSSTGVRAYEQYF.

V gene TRBV4-1 combines with J gene TRBJ1-4; D is ambiguous. The CDR3 is 13 residues long. The germline V gene has CDR1 MGHRA and CDR2 YSYEKL. Trimming removed 6 bases at V and 4 bases at J, with 9 bases between. CDR3 in amino acids: CASRDVDNEKLFF. In DNA form, the CDR3 reads TGCGCCAGCAGAGACGTAGATAATGAAAAACTGTTTTTT.

This chain connects TRBV25-1 to TRBJ1-1; 9 bases match TRBD1. The germline V gene has CDR1 MGHDK and CDR2 SYGVNS. The CDR3 is 15 residues long. Germline trimming cut 7 bases from V and 3 bases from J; bases unmatched to any gene: 9. This CDR3 reads CASIKRTGDDTEAFF. The CDR3 bases are TGTGCCAGCATTAAAAGGACAGGGGATGACACTGAAGCTTTCTTT.

This rearrangement joins TRBV18 to TRBJ1-1, with D possibly matching TRBD1 (5 bases). Trimming pared 3 bases from V and 7 bases from J, leaving 9 bases between. The germline V gene encodes CDR1 KGHSH and CDR2 LQKENI. The CDR3 length is 12 residues. The CDR3 DNA is TGTGCCAGCTCACCGGGGGGGATTGAAGCTTTCTTT. The encoded protein is CASSPGGIEAFF.

The J gene is TRBJ2-7, the V gene TRBV11-3, with D maybe TRBD2 (7 bases). The CDR3 spans 12 residues. Trimming left V 4 bases short and J 5 bases short, with 9 bases between. Germline CDR1 SGHNT, CDR2 YENEEA. CDR3 coding DNA: TGTGCCAGCAGCTCGGGGGGCAACGAGCAGTACTTC. Residues: CASSSGGNEQYF.

Regarding this clone: The sample contains more than one DNA sequence encoding this CDR3. V is TRBV27 and J is TRBJ2-1; D is unclear. The germline gives CDR1 MNHEY, CDR2 SMNVEV (reference sequence). V lost 2 bases to trimming and J lost 0 bases, with 5 bases between them. The CDR3 is made up of 14 amino acids. CDR3 sequence: CASSLASSYNEQFF. In DNA form, the CDR3 reads TGTGCCAGCAGTTTAGCTAGCTCCTACAATGAGCAGTTCTTC.